This TCR beta chain was observed in a study of blood T cell repertoires in COVID-19. The method was immunoSEQ multiplex PCR; TCRdb's version includes in-frame clones alone and lacks a portion of them. The sample has roughly 200,000 clones, about 82% seen once. Trimming pared 5 bases from V and 11 bases from J, leaving 12 bases between. Germline CDR1 is WSHSY and CDR2 is SAAADI. The length of the CDR3 is 11 residues. This clonotype was sampled from a middle-aged man with acute COVID-19. The J gene is TRBJ1-1, the V gene TRBV10-2, with D possibly being TRBD1 (6 bases). The sequenced material came from PBMCs or T cells enriched from blood (not recorded which). This CDR3 reads CASSKDRRAFF. CDR3 DNA: TGCGCCAGCAGTAAAGACAGGAGGGCTTTCTTT.